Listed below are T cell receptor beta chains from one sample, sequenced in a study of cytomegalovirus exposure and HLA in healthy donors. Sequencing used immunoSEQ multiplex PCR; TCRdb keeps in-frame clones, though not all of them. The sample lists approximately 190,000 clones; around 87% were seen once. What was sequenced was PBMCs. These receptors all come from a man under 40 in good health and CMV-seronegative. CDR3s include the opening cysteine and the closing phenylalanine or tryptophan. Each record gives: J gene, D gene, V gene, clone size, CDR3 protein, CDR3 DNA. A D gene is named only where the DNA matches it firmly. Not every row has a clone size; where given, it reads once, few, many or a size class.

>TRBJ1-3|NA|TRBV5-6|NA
CASSLNSLSGNTIYF
TGTGCCAGCAGCTTGAATAGCCTATCTGGAAACACCATATATTTT
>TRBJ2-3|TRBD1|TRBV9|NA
CASSGLDRGTDTQYF
TGTGCCAGCAGCGGCCTGGACAGGGGCACAGATACGCAGTATTTT
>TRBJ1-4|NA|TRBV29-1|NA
CSALRLRDEKLFF
TGCAGCGCCCTCAGGTTGCGGGATGAAAAACTGTTTTTT
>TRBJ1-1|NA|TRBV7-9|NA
CASSLTGTRNTEAFF
TGTGCCAGCAGCCTCACCGGGACACGGAACACTGAAGCTTTCTTT
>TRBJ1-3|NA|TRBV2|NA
CASIPEVAGNTIYF
TGTGCCAGCATCCCGGAGGTGGCTGGGAACACCATATATTTT
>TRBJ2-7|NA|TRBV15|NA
CATSRDRGYEQYF
TGTGCCACCAGCAGAGATCGCGGATACGAGCAGTACTTC
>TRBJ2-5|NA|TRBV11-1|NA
CASSPHRGTNQETQYF
TGTGCCAGCAGCCCACATCGGGGGACCAACCAAGAGACCCAGTACTTC
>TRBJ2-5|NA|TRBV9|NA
CASSSYREGETQYF
TGTGCCAGCAGCTCCTACAGGGAAGGGGAGACCCAGTACTTC
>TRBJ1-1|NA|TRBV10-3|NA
CAISEPDQGTEAFF
TGTGCCATCAGTGAGCCGGACCAGGGAACTGAAGCTTTCTTT
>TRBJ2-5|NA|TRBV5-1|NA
CASSLAAGLRETQYF
TGCGCCAGCAGCTTGGCCGCGGGGCTACGAGAGACCCAGTACTTC
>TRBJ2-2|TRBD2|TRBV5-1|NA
CASSPTSGNTGELFF
TGCGCCAGCTCCCCGACTAGCGGGAACACCGGGGAGCTGTTTTTT
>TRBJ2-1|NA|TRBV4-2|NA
CASSPHTGTPNNEQFF
TGTGCCAGCAGCCCCCACACCGGGACACCCAACAATGAGCAGTTCTTC
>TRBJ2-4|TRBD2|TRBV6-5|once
CASSRGEAKNIQYF
TGTGCCAGCAGTCGGGGGGAAGCCAAAAACATTCAGTACTTC
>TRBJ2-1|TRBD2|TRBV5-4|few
CASSPQRDLYNEQFF
TGTGCCAGCAGCCCCCAGCGGGACCTCTACAATGAGCAGTTCTTC
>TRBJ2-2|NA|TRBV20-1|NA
CSARTSRELFF
TGCAGTGCCAGGACTTCCAGGGAGCTGTTTTTT
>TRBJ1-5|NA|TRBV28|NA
CASSSSPGLGSVLDQPQHF
TGTGCCAGCAGTTCTTCCCCGGGACTGGGAAGCGTGTTGGATCAGCCCCAGCATTTT
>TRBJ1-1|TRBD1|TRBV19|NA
CASTVAGQGGTEAFF
TGTGCCAGTACCGTGGCGGGACAGGGAGGCACTGAAGCTTTCTTT
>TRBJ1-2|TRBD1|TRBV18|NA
CASSPPPDRAYGYTF
TGTGCCAGCTCACCACCGCCGGACAGGGCTTATGGCTACACCTTC
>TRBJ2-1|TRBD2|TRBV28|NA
CASRRPGGLYNEQFF
TGTGCCAGCAGACGCCCGGGAGGGTTATACAATGAGCAGTTCTTC
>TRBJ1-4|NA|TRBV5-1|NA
CASSLWPGNDEKLFF
TGCGCCAGCAGCTTGTGGCCGGGAAATGATGAAAAACTGTTTTTT
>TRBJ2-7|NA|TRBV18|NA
CASSPRGGAVSSYEQYF
TGTGCCAGCTCACCCCGTGGTGGAGCGGTAAGCTCCTACGAGCAGTACTTC
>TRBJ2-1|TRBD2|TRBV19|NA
CASSMGLAGGMHEQFF
TGTGCCAGTAGTATGGGACTAGCGGGAGGTATGCATGAGCAGTTCTTC
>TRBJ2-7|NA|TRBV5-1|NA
CASSLVLQGPEQYF
TGCGCCAGCAGCTTGGTGCTACAGGGACCCGAGCAGTACTTC
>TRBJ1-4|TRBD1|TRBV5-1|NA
CASSLQPGGVEEKLFF
TGCGCCAGCAGCTTACAACCAGGGGGCGTAGAAGAAAAACTGTTTTTT
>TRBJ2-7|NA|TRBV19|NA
CASLYAEEQYF
TGTGCCAGTTTGTACGCGGAAGAGCAGTACTTC
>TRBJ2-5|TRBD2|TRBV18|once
CASSPRGLAAGETQYF
TGTGCCAGCTCACCGAGGGGACTAGCCGCGGGAGAGACCCAGTACTTC
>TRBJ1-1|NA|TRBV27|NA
CASSLDTSNTEAFF
TGTGCCAGCAGTTTGGACACCTCGAACACTGAAGCTTTCTTT
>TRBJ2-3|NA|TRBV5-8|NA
CASSLGLAGTDTQYF
TGTGCCAGCAGCTTGGGGCTTGCCGGCACAGATACGCAGTATTTT